This is a list of T cell receptor beta chains from one sample in a study of blood T cell repertoires in COVID-19. Produced via immunoSEQ multiplex PCR; TCRdb's table is partial and in-frame only. The sample holds approximately 41,000 clones, roughly 89% seen once. Input material: peripheral blood. The receptors come from a middle-aged man with active COVID-19. Each CDR3 is given with its conserved first and last residue. A D gene is named only where the DNA matches it firmly. Some rows have no size entry. The others give once, few or many, or a class for an expanded clone.

J gene | V gene | D gene | clone size | CDR3 protein | CDR3 DNA
TRBJ1-3 | TRBV7-3 | - | - | CASSPTGGSGNTIYF | TGTGCCAGCAGCCCCACCGGGGGCTCTGGAAACACCATATATTTT
TRBJ2-2 | TRBV4-3 | TRBD2 | - | CASSQDHLAGGNTGELFF | TGCGCCAGCAGCCAAGATCACCTAGCGGGAGGGAACACCGGGGAGCTGTTTTTT
TRBJ1-1 | TRBV6-5 | TRBD1 | - | CASRGTGEMNTEAFF | TGTGCCAGCAGGGGGACAGGGGAGATGAACACTGAAGCTTTCTTT
TRBJ2-1 | TRBV19 | TRBD1 | - | CASRTWDRDEQFF | TGTGCCAGTAGGACCTGGGACAGGGACGAGCAGTTCTTC
TRBJ2-2 | TRBV14 | - | - | CASSQEPGLYTGELFF | TGTGCCAGCAGCCAAGAACCGGGACTCTACACCGGGGAGCTGTTTTTT
TRBJ1-5 | TRBV5-1 | TRBD1 | - | CASSLETGPNQPQHF | TGCGCCAGCAGCCTGGAGACAGGGCCAAATCAGCCCCAGCATTTT
TRBJ2-2 | TRBV5-1 | - | - | CASSLAQINTGELFF | TGCGCCAGCAGCTTGGCCCAGATAAACACCGGGGAGCTGTTTTTT
TRBJ2-7 | TRBV27 | - | - | CASRGLPSYEQYF | TGTGCCAGCAGAGGACTACCAAGCTACGAGCAGTACTTC
TRBJ1-2 | TRBV12-3/TRBV12-4 | - | - | CASSLRQGSGYTF | TGTGCCAGCAGTTTACGGCAGGGGAGCGGCTACACCTTC
TRBJ2-7 | TRBV5-1 | - | - | CASGGDFYEQYF | TGCGCCAGCGGCGGGGATTTCTACGAGCAGTACTTC
TRBJ1-2 | TRBV7-3 | - | - | CASSLKGRGGYTF | TGTGCCAGCAGCTTAAAGGGCAGGGGAGGCTACACCTTC
TRBJ2-7 | TRBV24-1 | TRBD1 | - | CATSRTDRLDEQYF | TGTGCCACCAGTCGTACGGACAGGCTGGACGAGCAGTACTTC
TRBJ2-7 | TRBV5-6 | - | - | CASSSKKDGLPYEQYF | TGTGCCAGCAGCTCAAAGAAGGACGGACTTCCCTACGAGCAGTACTTC
TRBJ2-5 | TRBV9 | - | - | CASSVGGARGWETQYF | TGTGCCAGCAGCGTAGGAGGCGCGAGGGGGTGGGAGACCCAGTACTTC
TRBJ2-5 | TRBV10-3 | - | - | CAISHTPGQGETQYF | TGTGCCATCAGTCATACCCCCGGGCAGGGGGAGACCCAGTACTTC
TRBJ1-6 | TRBV4-3 | TRBD1 | - | CASSQGTGPNSPLHF | TGCGCCAGCAGCCAAGGGACAGGACCTAATTCACCCCTCCACTTT
TRBJ2-7 | TRBV6-5 | - | - | CASPERPALYEQYF | TGTGCCAGCCCAGAGAGGCCGGCTCTCTACGAGCAGTACTTC
TRBJ2-1 | TRBV7-3 | TRBD2 | - | CASTLAGAGNEQFF | TGTGCCAGCACCTTAGCGGGAGCGGGGAATGAGCAGTTCTTC
TRBJ1-5 | TRBV19 | TRBD1 | - | CASSIEDLGQGGNQPQHF | TGTGCCAGTAGTATAGAGGACTTGGGACAGGGAGGCAATCAGCCCCAGCATTTT
TRBJ2-3 | TRBV7-6 | TRBD2 | - | CASSLGGSGSPDTQYF | TGTGCCAGCAGCTTAGGGGGTAGCGGGAGCCCAGATACGCAGTATTTT
TRBJ2-1 | TRBV27 | TRBD2 | - | CASISGRGRYNEQFF | TGTGCCAGCATTTCCGGGAGGGGGAGATACAATGAGCAGTTCTTC
TRBJ2-5 | TRBV2 | TRBD2 | - | CARGGTSGTEETQYF | TGTGCCAGGGGTGGGACTAGCGGCACGGAAGAGACCCAGTACTTC
TRBJ2-5 | TRBV10-3 | TRBD1 | - | CAIIGPGQGCRETQYF | TGTGCCATCATCGGCCCGGGACAGGGTTGTCGAGAGACCCAGTACTTC
TRBJ2-7 | TRBV2 | TRBD2 | - | CASRVTSGSAYEQYF | TGTGCCAGCAGGGTGACTAGCGGGAGTGCCTACGAGCAGTACTTC
TRBJ2-1 | TRBV5-1 | TRBD2 | - | CASSDGTSGMFYNEQFF | TGCGCCAGCAGCGACGGGACTAGCGGGATGTTCTACAATGAGCAGTTCTTC
TRBJ2-7 | TRBV5-1 | TRBD1 | - | CASSQGQGVYEQYF | TGCGCCAGCAGCCAAGGGCAGGGGGTTTACGAGCAGTACTTC
TRBJ2-7 | TRBV2 | TRBD1 | - | CASSAWTGDSYEQYF | TGTGCCAGCAGTGCCTGGACAGGGGATTCCTACGAGCAGTACTTC
TRBJ2-1 | TRBV10-3 | TRBD2 | - | CAIGLATSGRYNEQFF | TGTGCCATCGGACTGGCGACTAGCGGGAGATACAATGAGCAGTTCTTC
TRBJ2-2 | TRBV9 | - | - | CASALLDVGELFF | TGTGCCAGTGCCCTACTAGATGTCGGGGAGCTGTTTTTT
TRBJ2-7 | TRBV14 | - | once | CASSQAWGAPYEQYF | TGTGCCAGCAGCCAAGCTTGGGGCGCCCCCTACGAGCAGTACTTC
TRBJ2-2 | TRBV19 | TRBD1 | - | CASEDRANTGELFF | TGTGCCAGTGAGGACAGGGCGAACACCGGGGAGCTGTTTTTT
TRBJ1-3 | TRBV7-3 | - | few | CASSLGRGGNTIYF | TGTGCCAGCAGCTTGGGCAGGGGTGGAAACACCATATATTTT
TRBJ2-1 | TRBV7-9 | - | - | CASSLAPLAAGDNEQFF | TGTGCCAGCAGCTTAGCGCCGCTAGCGGCAGGGGACAATGAGCAGTTCTTC
TRBJ2-3 | TRBV29-1 | - | - | CSVEEGSREPFSTDTQYF | TGCAGCGTTGAAGAAGGCTCCCGGGAGCCCTTCAGCACAGATACGCAGTATTTT
TRBJ2-7 | TRBV20-1 | - | - | CSASGGTTLKQYF | TGCAGTGCTAGTGGCGGGACCACTCTCAAGCAGTACTTC
TRBJ1-3 | TRBV30 | - | - | CAWRGLSPLLYF | TGTGCCTGGAGGGGCCTCTCGCCTCTTTTATATTTT
TRBJ2-1 | TRBV3-1/TRBV3-2 | TRBD2 | - | CASSQDLTSGRSEQFF | TGTGCCAGCAGCCAAGATCTAACTAGCGGAAGGAGTGAGCAGTTCTTC
TRBJ1-5 | TRBV3-1/TRBV3-2 | - | few | CASSHHQGYQPQHF | TGTGCCAGCAGCCACCACCAGGGGTATCAGCCCCAGCATTTT
TRBJ2-1 | TRBV7-3 | - | - | CASSLDTNNEQFF | TGTGCCAGCAGCTTAGACACGAACAATGAGCAGTTCTTC
TRBJ2-7 | TRBV28 | - | - | CASSPPAGFNGQYF | TGTGCCAGCAGTCCCCCGGCAGGGTTTAACGGGCAGTACTTC
TRBJ2-1 | TRBV29-1 | TRBD2 | - | CSALGLTSGIYNEQFF | TGCAGCGCTCTGGGTTTGACTAGCGGGATCTACAATGAGCAGTTCTTC
TRBJ2-5 | TRBV27 | TRBD1 | - | CASSLYRGAGGGGETQYF | TGTGCCAGCAGTTTATATAGGGGGGCAGGGGGCGGAGGAGAGACCCAGTACTTC
TRBJ2-3 | TRBV5-1 | TRBD2 | - | CASSLVIPSGSSDTDTQYF | TGCGCCAGCAGCTTGGTTATCCCTAGCGGGAGTTCGGACACAGATACGCAGTATTTT
TRBJ1-5 | TRBV27 | - | - | CASSLSKAGWNQPQHF | TGTGCCAGCAGTTTATCGAAAGCCGGGTGGAATCAGCCCCAGCATTTT
TRBJ2-7 | TRBV5-5 | - | - | CASSPPGFEQYF | TGTGCCAGCAGCCCGCCAGGGTTCGAGCAGTACTTC
TRBJ2-7 | TRBV11-3 | TRBD2 | - | CASSPGRGYSSYEQYF | TGTGCCAGCAGCCCCGGGAGGGGGTATAGCTCCTACGAGCAGTACTTC
TRBJ2-7 | TRBV28 | - | - | CASSFHVRDSHEQYF | TGTGCCAGCAGTTTCCACGTGCGGGACAGCCACGAGCAGTACTTC
TRBJ2-3 | TRBV9 | - | - | CASSVSGGGTDTQYF | TGTGCCAGCAGCGTGTCCGGGGGTGGCACAGATACGCAGTATTTT
TRBJ2-7 | TRBV7-9 | - | - | CASSEVYEQYF | TGTGCCAGCAGCGAGGTGTACGAGCAGTACTTC
TRBJ2-7 | TRBV9 | - | - | CASSVDTGREQYF | TGTGCCAGCAGCGTAGATACGGGGAGGGAGCAGTACTTC
TRBJ1-1 | TRBV5-6 | - | - | CASSSRGHTNTEAFF | TGTGCCAGCAGCTCTCGTGGGCACACGAACACTGAAGCTTTCTTT
TRBJ1-2 | TRBV5-1 | TRBD1 | - | CASSLEQGVSGYTF | TGCGCCAGCAGCTTGGAACAGGGGGTTTCTGGCTACACCTTC
TRBJ2-7 | TRBV10-3 | - | - | CAISEGSPPYEQYF | TGTGCCATCAGTGAAGGGAGCCCCCCCTACGAGCAGTACTTC
TRBJ1-2 | TRBV12-3/TRBV12-4 | TRBD1 | - | CASSSTGVDGYTF | TGTGCCAGCAGTTCCACAGGGGTTGATGGCTACACCTTC
TRBJ2-3 | TRBV9 | - | - | CASSVFSGDTDTQYF | TGTGCCAGCAGCGTATTTTCAGGGGACACAGATACGCAGTATTTT
TRBJ1-2 | TRBV3-1/TRBV3-2 | - | - | CASSHRGYGYTF | TGTGCCAGCAGCCATAGAGGCTATGGCTACACCTTC
TRBJ1-4 | TRBV7-6 | - | once | CASSTLGGRREKLFF | TGTGCCAGCAGCACCCTGGGGGGGCGCCGCGAAAAACTGTTTTTT
TRBJ1-5 | TRBV20-1 | - | - | CSASSLKVAGRFQPQHF | TGCAGTGCTAGTTCCCTAAAGGTTGCAGGGAGGTTTCAGCCCCAGCATTTT
TRBJ1-4 | TRBV7-8 | TRBD1 | - | CASSSDRANEKLFF | TGTGCCAGCAGCTCGGACAGGGCTAATGAAAAACTGTTTTTT